The 22 T cell receptor beta chains given below trace back to one sample, sequenced in a study of T cells in localized non-small cell lung cancer. Sequencing was performed with immunoSEQ multiplex PCR; in TCRdb, only in-frame clones are kept and a portion is missing. The repertoire holds fewer than 1,000 clones, with around 20% as singletons. The sample here was lung tumor tissue, taken before any cancer treatment. These receptors came from a female donor over 55 with stage II squamous cell lung carcinoma.

This clone is medium-sized within its sample. V is TRBV11-3 and J is TRBJ1-1; D is ambiguous. V lost 0 bases, J lost 0 bases, and 5 bases lay in between. Germline V gene data show CDR1 as SGHNT and CDR2 as YENEEA. The CDR3 is made up of 14 amino acids. The CDR3 loop is CASSLEIMNTEAFF. The CDR3 coding sequence is TGTGCCAGCAGCTTAGAAATCATGAACACTGAAGCTTTCTTT.

The chain is built from TRBV30 and TRBJ1-5, with 10 positions matching TRBD1. CDR3 length: 16 amino acids. Germline V gives CDR1 GTSNPN, CDR2 SVGIG (reference sequence). V shed 2 bases and J 7 bases; nucleotides not matched to a gene: 11. CDR3 bases: TGTGCCTGGAGTTCTCGGGACAGGGGATTTGGGCAGCCCCAGCATTTT. It translates to CAWSSRDRGFGQPQHF.

The chain is built from TRBV12-5 and TRBJ2-1; D remains ambiguous. The CDR3 sequence is 11 residues long. Germline CDR1 LGHNT, CDR2 FRNRAP. The CDR3 region is CASVLLNEQFF. In DNA, the CDR3 is TGTGCCAGCGTATTACTCAATGAGCAGTTCTTC. The full variable domain, its missing parts supplied by reference TRBV12-5 and TRBJ2-1, is DARVTQTPRHKVTEMGQEVTMRCQPILGHNTVFWYRQTMMQGLELLAYFRNRAPLDDSGMPKDRFSAEMPDATLATLKIQPSEPRDSAVYFCASVLLNEQFFGPGTRLTVL.

The rearrangement uses TRBV14 and TRBJ1-6; possible D gene TRBD1, 5 bases. The ends were cut back, 4 bases at V and 13 bases at J, with 14 bases in the middle. Germline V lookup: CDR1 SGHDN, CDR2 FVKESK. This CDR3 is built from 13 residues. The CDR3 sequence is CASSPGLGRPLHF. The CDR3 nucleotides read TGTGCCAGCAGCCCAGGTTTGGGGCGGCCCCTCCACTTT.

This clone qualifies as medium-sized. The J gene is TRBJ1-2, the V gene TRBV7-7; D is unclear. Trimming removed 8 bases from V and 3 bases from J, with 16 bases in between. CDR3 length equals 14 residues. Germline-derived CDR1 and CDR2 are SSHAT and FNYEAQ (reference sequence). The CDR3 DNA reads TGTGCCAGCTCCGTTGGGCCCAACGACTATGGCTACACCTTC. This codes for CASSVGPNDYGYTF.

This clone was counted between two and nine times. The chain employs TRBV30 and TRBJ1-1; TRBD1 matches 7 bases. Germline CDR1 and CDR2: GTSNPN and SVGIG (reference sequence). This CDR3 is built from 13 residues. V trimming: 4 bases; J trimming: 5 bases; junction bases outside the gene matches: 7. DNA of the CDR3: TGTGCCTGGACCTCAGGGGGTCTAACTGAAGCTTTCTTT. Translated: CAWTSGGLTEAFF.

This clone appeared a few times. The chain has TRBV11-3 and TRBJ2-7, with D perhaps matching TRBD1 (5 bases). The CDR3 covers 14 residues. Germline V gene sequence: CDR1 SGHNT, CDR2 YENEEA. V lost 2 bases to trimming and J lost 2 bases, with 10 bases between them. CDR3 in amino acids: CASSLFQGAYEQYF. DNA of the CDR3: TGTGCCAGCAGCTTATTCCAGGGCGCCTACGAGCAGTACTTC.

The CDR3 DNA follows: TGTGCCAGTAGTTTATTGGACTCGGTTCAGCCCCAGCATTTT. This codes for CASSLLDSVQPQHF. The chain has TRBV19 and TRBJ1-5; D not resolved. The V gene lost 5 bases and the J gene lost 6 bases, with 14 bases spanning the gap. CDR3 length: 14 amino acids. Germline loops: CDR1 LNHDA, CDR2 SQIVND (reference sequence).

The rearrangement joins TRBV6-8 to TRBJ2-7, with 8 bases matching TRBD1. Germline V gene data show CDR1 as MNHGY and CDR2 as SAAAGT. The CDR3 covers 16 residues. Trimming cost V 4 bases and J 4 bases; bases outside gene matches: 12. The CDR3 nucleotides read TGTGCCAGCAGTTTAGCCGGACAGGGAATGGGATACGAGCAGTACTTC. As protein: CASSLAGQGMGYEQYF.

This clone was counted only a few times. The chain couples TRBV6-8 to TRBJ1-1, with D unclear. There are 12 residues in the CDR3. In germline, CDR1 is MNHGY, CDR2 SAAAGT. Between the trimmed V and J ends, which lost 6 bases and 5 bases, there was a span of 10 bases. The CDR3 nucleotides read TGTGCCAGCAGACAGACTAAAACTGAAGCTTTCTTT. Residues: CASRQTKTEAFF.

The chain links TRBV11-3 to TRBJ2-6, with 8 positions matching TRBD1. V lost 5 bases, J lost 2 bases, and 11 bases stayed unmatched. The germline V gene encodes CDR1 SGHNT and CDR2 YENEEA. This CDR3 has 18 residues. The CDR3 loop reads CASSRGQGLKAGANVLTF. CDR3 nucleotide sequence: TGTGCCAGCAGCCGAGGACAGGGTCTGAAAGCTGGGGCCAACGTCCTGACTTTC. Combining the CDR3 with reference TRBV11-3 and TRBJ2-6 gives the whole variable domain EAGVVQSPRYKIIEKKQPVAFWCNPISGHNTLYWYLQNLGQGPELLIRYENEEAVDDSQLPKDRFSAERLKGVDSTLKIQPAELGDSAVYLCASSRGQGLKAGANVLTFGAGSRLTVL.

This clone turned up a few times. V gene TRBV28 combines with J gene TRBJ1-2; 11 bases match TRBD1. Germline loops: CDR1 MDHEN, CDR2 SYDVKM. CDR3 length: 14 residues. The J segment lost 7 bases and the V segment lost 3 bases, leaving 4 bases of the junction unmatched. CDR3 DNA: TGTGCCAGCAGTTTCGGACAGGGGGCTGGTGGCTACACCTTC. Amino acids: CASSFGQGAGGYTF.

The rearrangement joins TRBV28 to TRBJ1-5; D might be TRBD1 (6 bases). This CDR3 region has 15 residues. The germline CDR1 and CDR2 sequences are MDHEN and SYDVKM. Trimming pared 7 bases from V and 7 bases from J, leaving 20 bases between. CDR3 nucleotide sequence: TGTGCCAGCACCCTTTCATGGGGGGGCAGCCAGCCCCAGCATTTT. Protein sequence: CASTLSWGGSQPQHF.

J is TRBJ2-1 and V is TRBV9; D possibly matches TRBD1 or TRBD2 (6 bases each). This CDR3 is built from 14 residues. With 4 bases removed from V and 9 bases from J, the gap between germline ends came to 17 bases. CDR1 is SGDLS, CDR2 YYNGEE, per germline. The CDR3 coding sequence is TGTGCCAGCAGCAGGGGGGAATGGGAAGGTGAGCAGTTCTTC. As protein: CASSRGEWEGEQFF.

There are a few counts of this clone. The V call is TRBV6-8, the J call TRBJ1-5; D not certain. Trimming cost V 2 bases and J 0 bases, with 8 bases left between them. CDR1 MNHGY and CDR2 SAAAGT come from the germline V gene. This CDR3 is 15 amino acids long. This chain's CDR3 is CASSYRVDSNQPQHF. The CDR3 DNA reads as TGTGCCAGCAGTTACAGGGTTGATAGCAATCAGCCCCAGCATTTT.

The sample holds one count of this clone. This chain links TRBV14 with TRBJ1-3; D ambiguous. CDR1 is SGHDN and CDR2 is FVKESK in the germline V gene. The V gene lost 2 bases and the J gene lost 6 bases, with 11 bases spanning the gap. The CDR3 totals 14 residues. The CDR3 loop reads CASSQFLNANTIYF. CDR3 nucleotides: TGTGCCAGCAGCCAATTCCTTAATGCAAACACCATATATTTT.

This clone appeared a few times. The chain is built from TRBV28 and TRBJ1-6, with D uncertain. CDR3 length: 14 residues. From germline, CDR1 is MDHEN and CDR2 SYDVKM. V lost 1 base, J lost 7 bases, and 8 bases lay in between. The CDR3: CASSLSGWNSPLHF. CDR3 in DNA: TGTGCCAGCAGTTTATCGGGCTGGAATTCACCCCTCCACTTT.

This rearrangement joins TRBV19 to TRBJ1-5; D possibly corresponds to TRBD1 (5 bases). The CDR3 sequence is 14 residues long. Germline V gene data show CDR1 as LNHDA and CDR2 as SQIVND (reference sequence). Trimming cost V 3 bases and J 4 bases, with 10 bases left between them. The CDR3 reads CASSIRRGNQPQHF. The CDR3 region has the DNA TGTGCCAGTAGTATTCGTCGGGGGAATCAGCCCCAGCATTTT.

In its sample, this clone was seen a few times. The chain joins TRBV18 to TRBJ1-6; 8 positions agree with TRBD1. This CDR3 is built from 14 residues. With V trimmed by 3 bases and J by 5 bases, 0 bases remained unmatched. CDR1 KGHSH and CDR2 LQKENI come from the germline V gene. Here the CDR3 reads CASSPGQDNSPLHF. The CDR3 bases are TGTGCCAGCTCACCGGGACAGGATAATTCACCCCTCCACTTT.

The V gene is TRBV11-3, the J gene TRBJ2-4; no reliable D call. This CDR3 region has 16 residues. Per germline, CDR1 SGHNT and CDR2 YENEEA. V lost 3 bases and J 2 bases, leaving 14 bases between the germline ends. CDR3: CASSLSIVGTKNIQYF. The CDR3 DNA follows: TGTGCCAGCAGCTTGAGTATAGTGGGAACCAAAAACATTCAGTACTTC.

Relative to its sample, this clone is hyperexpanded. This rearrangement joins TRBV7-2 to TRBJ1-5; the D is unclear. Per germline, CDR1 SGHTA and CDR2 FQGNSA. Trimming removed 5 bases from V and 7 bases from J, with 12 bases in between. CDR3 size: 13 residues. CDR3 sequence: CASSRAVGQPQHF. CDR3 in DNA: TGTGCCAGCAGCCGGGCGGTTGGACAGCCCCAGCATTTT.

V is TRBV7-2 and J is TRBJ2-7, with D perhaps TRBD1 or TRBD2 (7 bases each). Germline CDR1 reads SGHTA; CDR2 reads FQGNSA. Trimming pared 0 bases from V and 2 bases from J, leaving 29 bases between. CDR3 length: 21 residues. In nucleotides, the CDR3 is TGTGCCAGCAGCTTAGCCACAGCAAGGGGGCTAGCGGCAACGCGAACCTACGAGCAGTACTTC. Translating gives CASSLATARGLAATRTYEQYF.